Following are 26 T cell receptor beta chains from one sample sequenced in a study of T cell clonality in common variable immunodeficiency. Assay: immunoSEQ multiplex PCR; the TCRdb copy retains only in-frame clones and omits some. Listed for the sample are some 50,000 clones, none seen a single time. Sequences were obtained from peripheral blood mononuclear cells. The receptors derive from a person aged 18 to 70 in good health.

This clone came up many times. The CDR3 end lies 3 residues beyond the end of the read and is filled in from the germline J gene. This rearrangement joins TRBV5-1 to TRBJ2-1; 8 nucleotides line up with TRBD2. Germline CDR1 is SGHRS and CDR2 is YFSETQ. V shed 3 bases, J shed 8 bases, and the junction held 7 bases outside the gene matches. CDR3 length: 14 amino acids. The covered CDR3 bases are TGCGCCAGCAGCTCCGGGACTAGAGTTTATGAG. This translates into CASSSGTRVYE. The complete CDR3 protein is CASSSGTRVYEQFF.

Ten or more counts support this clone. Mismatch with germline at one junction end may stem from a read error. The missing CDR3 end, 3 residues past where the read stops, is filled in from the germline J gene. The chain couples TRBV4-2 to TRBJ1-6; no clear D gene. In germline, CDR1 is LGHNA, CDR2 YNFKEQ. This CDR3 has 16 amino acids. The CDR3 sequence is CASSQGLTPYNSPLHF. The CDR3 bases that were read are TGCGCCAGCAGCCAAGGCCTCACTCCCTATAATTCACCC.

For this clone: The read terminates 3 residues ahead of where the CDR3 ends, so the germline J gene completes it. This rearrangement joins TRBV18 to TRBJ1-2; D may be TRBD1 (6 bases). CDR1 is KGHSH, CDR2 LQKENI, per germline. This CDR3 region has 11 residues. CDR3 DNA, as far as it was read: TGTGCCAGCTCACTACAGGGCGGC. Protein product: CASSLQGG. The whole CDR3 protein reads CASSLQGGYTF.

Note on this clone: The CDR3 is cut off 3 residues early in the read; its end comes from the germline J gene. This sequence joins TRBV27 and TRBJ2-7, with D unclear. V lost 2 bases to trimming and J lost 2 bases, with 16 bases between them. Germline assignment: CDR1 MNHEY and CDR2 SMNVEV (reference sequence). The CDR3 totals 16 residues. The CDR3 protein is CASSLISRSSTYEQYF. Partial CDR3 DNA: TGTGCCAGCAGTTTAATTTCTCGAAGTAGCACCTACGAG.

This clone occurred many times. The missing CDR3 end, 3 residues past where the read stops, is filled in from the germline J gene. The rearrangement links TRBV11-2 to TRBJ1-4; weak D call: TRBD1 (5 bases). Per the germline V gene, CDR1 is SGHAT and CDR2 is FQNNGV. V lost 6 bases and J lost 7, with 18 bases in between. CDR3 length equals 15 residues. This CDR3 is CASRDLRREGEKLFF. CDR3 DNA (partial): TGTGCCAGCAGAGATTTACGCAGGGAGGGTGAAAAA.

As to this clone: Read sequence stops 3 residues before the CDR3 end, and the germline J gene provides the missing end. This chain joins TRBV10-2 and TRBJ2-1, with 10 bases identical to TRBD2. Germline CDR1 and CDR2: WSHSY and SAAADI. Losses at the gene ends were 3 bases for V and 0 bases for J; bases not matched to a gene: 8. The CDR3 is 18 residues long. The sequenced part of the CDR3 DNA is TGCGCCAGCAGTGAAGTAGCGGGGGGAACCGACTCCTACAATGAG. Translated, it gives CASSEVAGGTDSYNE. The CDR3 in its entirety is CASSEVAGGTDSYNEQFF.

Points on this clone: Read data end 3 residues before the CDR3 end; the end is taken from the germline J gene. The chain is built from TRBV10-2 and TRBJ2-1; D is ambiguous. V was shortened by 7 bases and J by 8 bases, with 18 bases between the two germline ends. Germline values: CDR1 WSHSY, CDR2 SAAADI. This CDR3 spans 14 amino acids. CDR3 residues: CASTTHRLSHEQFF. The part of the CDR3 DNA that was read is TGCGCCAGCACCACCCACCGACTGTCCCATGAG.

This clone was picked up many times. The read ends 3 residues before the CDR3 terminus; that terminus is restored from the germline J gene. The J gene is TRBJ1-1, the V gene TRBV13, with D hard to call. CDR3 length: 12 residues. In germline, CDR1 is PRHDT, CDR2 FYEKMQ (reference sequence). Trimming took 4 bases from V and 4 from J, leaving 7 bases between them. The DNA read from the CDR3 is TGTGCCAGCAGCTCGGGGTCCACTGAA. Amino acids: CASSSGSTE. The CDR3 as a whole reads CASSSGSTEAFF.

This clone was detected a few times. CDR3 DNA (partial): TGTGCCAGCTCACCTCGGACTAGCGGGAGCACAACCCCTAGAGGTGAA. Its protein is CASSPRTSGSTTPRGE. The whole CDR3 region reads CASSPRTSGSTTPRGEYTF. The chain couples TRBV18 to TRBJ1-2, with D unresolved. The read halts 3 residues ahead of the CDR3 end, with the missing end drawn from the germline J gene. The CDR3 consists of 19 residues. Germline values: CDR1 KGHSH, CDR2 LQKENI.

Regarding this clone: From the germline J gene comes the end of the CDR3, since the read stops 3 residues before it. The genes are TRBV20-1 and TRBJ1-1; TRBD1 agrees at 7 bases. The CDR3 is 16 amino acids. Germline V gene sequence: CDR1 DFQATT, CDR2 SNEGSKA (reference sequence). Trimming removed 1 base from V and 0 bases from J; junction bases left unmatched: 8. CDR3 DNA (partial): TGCAGTGCTAGAGTTACCCGGACAGGTGTGAACACTGAA. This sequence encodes CSARVTRTGVNTE. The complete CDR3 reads CSARVTRTGVNTEAFF.

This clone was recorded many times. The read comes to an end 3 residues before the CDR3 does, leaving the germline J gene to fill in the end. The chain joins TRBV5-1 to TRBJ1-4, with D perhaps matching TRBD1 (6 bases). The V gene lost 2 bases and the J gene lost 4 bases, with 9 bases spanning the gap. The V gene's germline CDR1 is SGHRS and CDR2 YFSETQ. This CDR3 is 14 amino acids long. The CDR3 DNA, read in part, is TGCGCCAGCAGCTTCGGACAGATTAATGAAAAA. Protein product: CASSFGQINEK. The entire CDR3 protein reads CASSFGQINEKLFF.

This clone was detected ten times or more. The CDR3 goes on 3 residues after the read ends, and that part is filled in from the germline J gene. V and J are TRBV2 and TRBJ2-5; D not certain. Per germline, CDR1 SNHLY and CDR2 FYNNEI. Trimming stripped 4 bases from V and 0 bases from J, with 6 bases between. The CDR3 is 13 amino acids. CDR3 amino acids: CASSGTNQETQYF. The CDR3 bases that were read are TGTGCCAGCAGTGGAACAAACCAAGAGACC. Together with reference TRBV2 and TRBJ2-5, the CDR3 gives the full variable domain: EPEVTQTPSHQVTQMGQEVILRCVPISNHLYFYWYRQILGQKVEFLVSFYNNEISEKSEIFDDQFSVERPDGSNFTLKIRSTKLEDSAMYFCASSGTNQETQYFGPGTRLLVL.

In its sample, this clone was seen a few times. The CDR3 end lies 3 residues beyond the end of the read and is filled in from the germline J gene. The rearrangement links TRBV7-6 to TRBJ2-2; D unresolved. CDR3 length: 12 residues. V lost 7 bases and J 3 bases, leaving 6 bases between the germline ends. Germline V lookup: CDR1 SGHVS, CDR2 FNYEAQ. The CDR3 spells CASKRDTGELFF. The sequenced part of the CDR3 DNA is TGTGCCAGCAAACGGGACACCGGGGAG.

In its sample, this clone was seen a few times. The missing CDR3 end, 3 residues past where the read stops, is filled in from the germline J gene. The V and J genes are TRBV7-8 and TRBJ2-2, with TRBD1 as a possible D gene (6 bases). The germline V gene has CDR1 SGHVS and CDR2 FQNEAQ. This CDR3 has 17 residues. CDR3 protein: CASSFRDTSSTNEKLFF. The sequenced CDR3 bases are TGTGCCAGCAGCTTCCGGGACACTTCTTCAACTAATGAAAAG.

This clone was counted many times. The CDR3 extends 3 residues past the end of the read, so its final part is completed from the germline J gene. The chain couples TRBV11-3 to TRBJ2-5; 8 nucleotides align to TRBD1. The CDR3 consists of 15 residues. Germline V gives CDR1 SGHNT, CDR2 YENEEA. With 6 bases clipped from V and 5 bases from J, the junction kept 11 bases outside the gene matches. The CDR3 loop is CASSSRQGTAETQYF. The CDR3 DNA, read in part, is TGTGCCAGCAGTAGCCGACAGGGGACTGCGGAGACC.

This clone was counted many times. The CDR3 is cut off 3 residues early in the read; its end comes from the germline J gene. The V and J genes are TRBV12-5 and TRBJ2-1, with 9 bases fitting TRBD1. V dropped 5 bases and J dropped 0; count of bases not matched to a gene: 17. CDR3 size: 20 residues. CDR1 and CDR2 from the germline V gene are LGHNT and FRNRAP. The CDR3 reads CASGPSAGGQGRYSYNEQFF. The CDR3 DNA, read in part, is TGTGCTAGTGGTCCGAGCGCCGGGGGACAGGGACGATACTCCTACAATGAG.

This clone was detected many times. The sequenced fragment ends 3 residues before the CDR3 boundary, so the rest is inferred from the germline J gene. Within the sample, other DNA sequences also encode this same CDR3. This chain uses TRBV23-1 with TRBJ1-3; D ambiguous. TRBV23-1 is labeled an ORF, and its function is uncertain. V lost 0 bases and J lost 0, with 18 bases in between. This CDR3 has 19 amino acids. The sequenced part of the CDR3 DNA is TGCGCCAGCAGTCAATCGTTGCCCGCACTGAGAGACTCTGGAAACACC. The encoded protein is CASSQSLPALRDSGNT. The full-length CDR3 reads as CASSQSLPALRDSGNTIYF.

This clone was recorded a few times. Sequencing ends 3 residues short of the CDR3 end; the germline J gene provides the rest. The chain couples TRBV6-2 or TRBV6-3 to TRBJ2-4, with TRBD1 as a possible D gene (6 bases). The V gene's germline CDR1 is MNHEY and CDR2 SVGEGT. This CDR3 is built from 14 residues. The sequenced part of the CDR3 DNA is TGTGCCAGCAGCCTCCTGGGGGCATTGGATGGT. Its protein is CASSLLGALDG. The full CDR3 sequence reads CASSLLGALDGQYF.

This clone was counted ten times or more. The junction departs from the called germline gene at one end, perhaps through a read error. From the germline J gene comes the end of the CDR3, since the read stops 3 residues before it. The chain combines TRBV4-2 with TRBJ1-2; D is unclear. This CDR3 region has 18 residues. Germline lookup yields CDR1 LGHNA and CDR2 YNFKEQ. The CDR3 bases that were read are TGCGCCAGCAGCCAAGAAGTTTCTTATGCAGATTCTAACTATGGC. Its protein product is CASSQEVSYADSNYG. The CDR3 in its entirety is CASSQEVSYADSNYGYTF.

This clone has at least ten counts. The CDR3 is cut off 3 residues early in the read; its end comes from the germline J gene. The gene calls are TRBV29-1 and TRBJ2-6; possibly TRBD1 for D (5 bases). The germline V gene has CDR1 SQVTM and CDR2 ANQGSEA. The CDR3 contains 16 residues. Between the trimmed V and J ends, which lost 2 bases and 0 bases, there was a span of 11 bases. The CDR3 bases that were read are TGCAGCGTTGAAACGGACACCAACTCTGGGGCCAACGTC. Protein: CSVETDTNSGANV. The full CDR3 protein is CSVETDTNSGANVLTF.

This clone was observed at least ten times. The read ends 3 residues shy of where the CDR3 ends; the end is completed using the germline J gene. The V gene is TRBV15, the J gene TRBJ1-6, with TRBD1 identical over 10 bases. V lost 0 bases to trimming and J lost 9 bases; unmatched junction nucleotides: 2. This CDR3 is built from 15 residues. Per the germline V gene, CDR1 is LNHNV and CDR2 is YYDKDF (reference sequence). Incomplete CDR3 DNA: TGTGCCACCAGCAGAGATGGACAGGGGGGTTCACCC. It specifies CATSRDGQGGSP. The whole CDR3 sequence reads CATSRDGQGGSPLHF.

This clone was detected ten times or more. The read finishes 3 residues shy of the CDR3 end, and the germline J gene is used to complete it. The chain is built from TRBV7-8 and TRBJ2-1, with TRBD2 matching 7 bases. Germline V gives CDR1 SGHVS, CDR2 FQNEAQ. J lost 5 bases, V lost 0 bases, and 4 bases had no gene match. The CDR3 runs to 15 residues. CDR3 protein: CASSLAPTSNNEQFF. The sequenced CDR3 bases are TGTGCCAGCAGCTTAGCCCCGACTAGCAACAATGAG.

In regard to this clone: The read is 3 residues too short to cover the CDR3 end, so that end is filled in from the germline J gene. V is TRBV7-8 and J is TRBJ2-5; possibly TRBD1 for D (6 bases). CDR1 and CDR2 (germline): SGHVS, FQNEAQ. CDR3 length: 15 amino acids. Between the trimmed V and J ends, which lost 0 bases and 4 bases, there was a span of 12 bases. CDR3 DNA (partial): TGTGCCAGCAGCTTAGCAGCTGGCAGGGGAGAGACC. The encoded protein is CASSLAAGRGET. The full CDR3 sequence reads CASSLAAGRGETQYF.

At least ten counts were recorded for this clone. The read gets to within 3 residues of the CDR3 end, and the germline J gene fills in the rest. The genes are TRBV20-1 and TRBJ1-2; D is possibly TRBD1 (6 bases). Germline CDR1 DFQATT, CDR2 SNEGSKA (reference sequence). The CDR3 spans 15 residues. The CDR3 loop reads CSARRQGRRVSGYTF. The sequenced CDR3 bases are TGCAGTGCTAGAAGGCAGGGGCGAAGGGTGTCGGGC.

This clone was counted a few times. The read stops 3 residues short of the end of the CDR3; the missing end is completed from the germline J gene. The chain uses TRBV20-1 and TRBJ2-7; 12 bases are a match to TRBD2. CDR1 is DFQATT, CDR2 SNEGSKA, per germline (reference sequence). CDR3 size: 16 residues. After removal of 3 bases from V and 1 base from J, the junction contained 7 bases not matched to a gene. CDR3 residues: CSAREMGLAGSYEQYF. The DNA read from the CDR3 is TGCAGTGCTAGGGAAATGGGACTAGCGGGTTCCTACGAG.

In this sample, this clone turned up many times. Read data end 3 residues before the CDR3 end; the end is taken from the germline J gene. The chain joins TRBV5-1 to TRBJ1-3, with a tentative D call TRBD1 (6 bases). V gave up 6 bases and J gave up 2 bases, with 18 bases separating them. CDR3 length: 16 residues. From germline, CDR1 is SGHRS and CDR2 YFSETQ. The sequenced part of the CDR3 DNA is TGCGCCAGCACTTCCGGCTCTCAGGGGACTGGAAACACC. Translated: CASTSGSQGTGNT. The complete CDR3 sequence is CASTSGSQGTGNTIYF.